The next 3 T cell receptor beta chains were all read from a single sample in a study of T cell changes during pregnancy in multiple sclerosis. The table came from immunoSEQ multiplex PCR; TCRdb's copy has only in-frame clones and leaves some out. This table holds around 70,000 clones, around nine tenths found once. The source was peripheral blood, collected after pregnancy. These receptors were collected from a female donor in good health, enrolled as a control in a pregnancy study.

This chain links TRBV29-1 with TRBJ2-3; no firm D call. Germline V gene lookup returns CDR1 SQVTM and CDR2 ANQGSEA. Trimming left V 3 bases short and J 2 bases short, with 12 bases between. This CDR3 has 14 amino acids. The DNA of the CDR3 is TGCAGCGTTGACGAGGATCACAACACAGATACGCAGTATTTT. It codes for CSVDEDHNTDTQYF.

This chain uses TRBV7-2 with TRBJ1-2; D is unresolved. Germline V gene data show CDR1 as SGHTA and CDR2 as FQGNSA. The CDR3 totals 13 residues. V was trimmed by 0 bases and J by 1 base, leaving 3 bases between them. The CDR3 DNA reads as TGTGCCAGCAGCTTAGCCAGTAACTATGGCTACACCTTC. It encodes CASSLASNYGYTF.

Points on this clone: Other DNA sequences in this sample translate to the same CDR3. This chain uses TRBV11-3 with TRBJ2-1; weak D call: TRBD2 (5 bases). The CDR3 totals 13 residues. V lost 4 bases and J lost 4, with 8 bases in between. Germline-derived CDR1 and CDR2 are SGHNT and YENEEA. CDR3 sequence reads: CASSSGLYNEQFF. The CDR3 DNA follows: TGTGCCAGCAGCTCTGGACTTTACAATGAGCAGTTCTTC.